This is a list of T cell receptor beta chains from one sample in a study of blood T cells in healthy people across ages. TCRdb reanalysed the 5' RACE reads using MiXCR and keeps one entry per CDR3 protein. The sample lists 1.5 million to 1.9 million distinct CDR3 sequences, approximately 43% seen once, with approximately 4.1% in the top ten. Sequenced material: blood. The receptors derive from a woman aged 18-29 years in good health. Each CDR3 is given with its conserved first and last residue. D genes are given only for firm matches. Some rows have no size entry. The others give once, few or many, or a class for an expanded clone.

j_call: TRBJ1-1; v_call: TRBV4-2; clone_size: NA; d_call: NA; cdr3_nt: TGTGCCAGCAGCCAAGATGATACGCGGGAAGCTTTCTTT; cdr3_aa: CASSQDDTREAFF
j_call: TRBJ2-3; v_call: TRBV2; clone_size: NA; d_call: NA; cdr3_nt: TGTGCCAGCAGTGCGACAGGGGGTGCTAGCGGGATTAGCACAGATACGCAGTATTTT; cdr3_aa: CASSATGGASGISTDTQYF
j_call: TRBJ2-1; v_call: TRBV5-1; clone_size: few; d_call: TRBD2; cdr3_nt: TGCGCCAGCAGCTTGCTACTAGCGTACCCCAGCTCCTACAATGAGCAGTTCTTC; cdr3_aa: CASSLLLAYPSSYNEQFF
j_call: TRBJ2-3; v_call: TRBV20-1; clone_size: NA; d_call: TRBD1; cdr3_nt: TGCAGTGCTCGACCTCCGGTACAGGGGACAGATACGCAGTATTTT; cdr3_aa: CSARPPVQGTDTQYF
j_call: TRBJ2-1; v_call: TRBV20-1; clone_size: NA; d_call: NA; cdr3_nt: TGCAGTGCTAGAGATGGTGGGAGATCGAATGAGCAGTTCTTC; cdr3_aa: CSARDGGRSNEQFF
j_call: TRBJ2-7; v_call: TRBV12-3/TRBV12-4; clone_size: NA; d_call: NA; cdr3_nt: TGTGCCAGCAGTTTATATGGTTTAGGCTACGAGCAGTACTTC; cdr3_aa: CASSLYGLGYEQYF
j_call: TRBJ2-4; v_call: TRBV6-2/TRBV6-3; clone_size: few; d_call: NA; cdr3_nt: TGTGCCAGCAGTTACGTAGCCGGCCTAGCCAAAAACATTCAGTACTTC; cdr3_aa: CASSYVAGLAKNIQYF
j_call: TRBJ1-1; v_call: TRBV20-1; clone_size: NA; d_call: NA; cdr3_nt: TGCAGTGCGCCCAGGGTCGCGAACACTGAAGCTTTCTTT; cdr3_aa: CSAPRVANTEAFF
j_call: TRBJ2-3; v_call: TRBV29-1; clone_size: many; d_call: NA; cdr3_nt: TGCAGCGTTGAAGGGGCCGAACTAGGCACAGATACGCAGTATTTT; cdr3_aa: CSVEGAELGTDTQYF
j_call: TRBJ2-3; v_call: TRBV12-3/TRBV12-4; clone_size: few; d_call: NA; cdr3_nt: TGTGCCAGCAGTCGCCCCCACAGGGGCACAGATACGCAGTATTTT; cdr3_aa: CASSRPHRGTDTQYF
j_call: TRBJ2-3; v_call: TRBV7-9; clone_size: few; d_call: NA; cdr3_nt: TGTGCCAGCAGCTTAATAGGCAGCCGGCAGTATTTT; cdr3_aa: CASSLIGSRQYF
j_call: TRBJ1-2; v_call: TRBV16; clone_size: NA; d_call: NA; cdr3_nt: TGTGCCAGCAGCCATTCTGGACAGTATGGCTACACCTTC; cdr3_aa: CASSHSGQYGYTF
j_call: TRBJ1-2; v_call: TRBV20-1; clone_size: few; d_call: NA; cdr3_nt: TGCAGTGCTAGGGCAGGGGATAACTATGGCTACACCTTC; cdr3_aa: CSARAGDNYGYTF
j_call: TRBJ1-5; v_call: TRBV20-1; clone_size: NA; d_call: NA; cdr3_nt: TGCAGTGCTAGTCCCGGACGGACCCTACGGCCCCAGCATTTT; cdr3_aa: CSASPGRTLRPQHF
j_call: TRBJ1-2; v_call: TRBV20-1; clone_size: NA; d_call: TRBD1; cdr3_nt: TGCAGTGCTAGAGAGGGGACAGACTATGGCTTCACCTTC; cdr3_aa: CSAREGTDYGFTF
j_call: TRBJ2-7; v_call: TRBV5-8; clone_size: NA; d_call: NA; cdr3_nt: TGTGCCAGCACCCGCGGCCCTACCTACGAGCAGTACTTC; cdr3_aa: CASTRGPTYEQYF
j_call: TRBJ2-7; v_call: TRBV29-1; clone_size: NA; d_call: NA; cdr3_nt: TGCAGCGTTGGACTGGATAACCCCTACGAGCAGTACTTC; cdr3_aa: CSVGLDNPYEQYF
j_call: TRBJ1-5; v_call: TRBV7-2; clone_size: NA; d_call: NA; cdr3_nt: TGTGCCCGCAGCATACAGGGAGGTAGCAATCAGCCCCAGCATTTT; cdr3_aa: CARSIQGGSNQPQHF
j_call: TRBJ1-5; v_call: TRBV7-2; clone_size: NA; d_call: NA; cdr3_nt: TGTGCCAGCAGCCACCGCCCTTCAGGGGAGGATCAGCCCCAGCATTTT; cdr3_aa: CASSHRPSGEDQPQHF
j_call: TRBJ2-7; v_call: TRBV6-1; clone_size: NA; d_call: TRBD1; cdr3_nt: TGTGCTACGGACAGGACCTACGAGCAGTACTTC; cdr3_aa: CATDRTYEQYF
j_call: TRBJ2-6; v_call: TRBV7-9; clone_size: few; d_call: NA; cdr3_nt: TGTGCCAGCAGCCCGACCCTACTCTACTCTGGGGCCAACGTCCTGACTTTC; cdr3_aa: CASSPTLLYSGANVLTF
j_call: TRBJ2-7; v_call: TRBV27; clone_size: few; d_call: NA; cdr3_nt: TGTGCCAGCAGTGGACTCGCTGGCTACGAGCAGTACTTC; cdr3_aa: CASSGLAGYEQYF
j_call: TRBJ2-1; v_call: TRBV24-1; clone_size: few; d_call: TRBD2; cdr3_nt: TGTGCCACCAGTGATCGGGTAGCGGGGGCGTTTGACAATGAGCAGTTCTTC; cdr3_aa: CATSDRVAGAFDNEQFF
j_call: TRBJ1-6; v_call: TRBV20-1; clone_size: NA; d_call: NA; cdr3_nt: TGCAGTGCTAGAGAGGGGGTGAGCTCCTATAATTCACCCCCCCACTTT; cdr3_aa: CSAREGVSSYNSPPHF
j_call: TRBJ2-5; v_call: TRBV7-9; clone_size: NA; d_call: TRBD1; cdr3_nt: TGTGCCAGCAGCACCAATGGACAGGGCCAAGAGACCCAGTACTTC; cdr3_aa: CASSTNGQGQETQYF
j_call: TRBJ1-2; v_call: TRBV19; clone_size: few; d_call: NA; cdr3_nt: TGTGCCAGTAGCGAGACAGTTAACTATGGCTACACCTTC; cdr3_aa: CASSETVNYGYTF
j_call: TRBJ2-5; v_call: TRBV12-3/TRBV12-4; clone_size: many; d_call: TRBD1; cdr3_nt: TGTGCCAGCAGGGACAGGGCAGAGACCCAGTACTTC; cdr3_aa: CASRDRAETQYF
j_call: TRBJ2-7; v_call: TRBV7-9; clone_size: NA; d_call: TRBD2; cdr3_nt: TGTGCCAGCAGCTTAGTGGCGATGTGGACTAGCGACTCCTACGAGCAGTACTTC; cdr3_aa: CASSLVAMWTSDSYEQYF
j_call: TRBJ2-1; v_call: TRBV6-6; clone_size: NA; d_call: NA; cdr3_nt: TGTGCCAGCAGTTACTCGATCGGGAGTAGTGAGCAGTTCTTC; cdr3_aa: CASSYSIGSSEQFF
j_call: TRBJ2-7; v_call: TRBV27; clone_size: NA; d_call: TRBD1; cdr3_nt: TGTGCCAGCAGGACCACAGGGGGTTGGCCTCTGGGAGAGCAGTACTTC; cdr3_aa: CASRTTGGWPLGEQYF
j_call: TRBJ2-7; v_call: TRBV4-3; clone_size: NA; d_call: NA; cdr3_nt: TGCGCCAGCAGCCAAGAGTGGCGGGGCTTCTACGAGCAGTACTTC; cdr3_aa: CASSQEWRGFYEQYF
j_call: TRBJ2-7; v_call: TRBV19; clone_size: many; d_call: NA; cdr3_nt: TGTGCCAGCAGCCGCGACAGTCTGAGCTCCTACGAGCAGTACTTC; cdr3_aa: CASSRDSLSSYEQYF
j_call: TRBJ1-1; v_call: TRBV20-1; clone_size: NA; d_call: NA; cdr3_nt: TGCAGTGCTATCAGAGCCGGGACCCGGATCGGAGCTTTCTTT; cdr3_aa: CSAIRAGTRIGAFF
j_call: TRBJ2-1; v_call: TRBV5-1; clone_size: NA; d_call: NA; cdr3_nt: TGCGCCAGCAGCAACAGACAGGGAGGGACGGTAAGGGCGTTCTTC; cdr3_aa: CASSNRQGGTVRAFF
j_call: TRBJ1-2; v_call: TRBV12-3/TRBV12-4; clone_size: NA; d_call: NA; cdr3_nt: TGTGCCAGCAGCCAAACAGTCTATGGCTACACCTTC; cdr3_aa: CASSQTVYGYTF
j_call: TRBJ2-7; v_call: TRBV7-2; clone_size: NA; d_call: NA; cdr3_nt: TGTGCCAGCAGCGTCGAAGGCTCCTACGAGCAGTACTTC; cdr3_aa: CASSVEGSYEQYF
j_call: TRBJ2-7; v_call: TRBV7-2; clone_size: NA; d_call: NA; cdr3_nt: TGTGCCAGCAGCTCCTGGACTACCTACGAGCAGTACTTC; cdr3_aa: CASSSWTTYEQYF
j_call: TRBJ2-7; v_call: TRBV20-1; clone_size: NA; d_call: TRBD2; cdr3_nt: TGCAGTGCTACCCCGGGACTAGCGGACTACGAGCAGTACTTC; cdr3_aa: CSATPGLADYEQYF
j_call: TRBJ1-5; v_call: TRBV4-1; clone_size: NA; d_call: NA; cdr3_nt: TGCGCCAGCAGCCACCAGACAGACAGCAATCAGCCCCAGCATTTT; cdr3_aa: CASSHQTDSNQPQHF
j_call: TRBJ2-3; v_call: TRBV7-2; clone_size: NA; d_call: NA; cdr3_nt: TGTGCCAGCACCGCGGACAGACTCAGCACAGATACGCAGTATTTT; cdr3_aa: CASTADRLSTDTQYF
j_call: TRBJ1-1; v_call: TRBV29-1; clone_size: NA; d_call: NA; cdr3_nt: TGCAGCTCCGGCCCCAGTTACACTGAAGCTTTCTTT; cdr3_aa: CSSGPSYTEAFF
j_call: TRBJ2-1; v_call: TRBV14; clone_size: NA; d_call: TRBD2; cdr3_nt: TGTGCCAGCAGCCAAGATCTAGCGGGAAGGTACAATGAGCAGTTCTTC; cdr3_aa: CASSQDLAGRYNEQFF
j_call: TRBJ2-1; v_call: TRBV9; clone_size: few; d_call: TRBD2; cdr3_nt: TGTGCCAGCAGCGTTGGTAGCGGGGGTTATGAGCAGTTCTTC; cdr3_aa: CASSVGSGGYEQFF
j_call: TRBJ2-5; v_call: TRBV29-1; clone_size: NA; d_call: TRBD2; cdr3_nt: TGCAGCACTCGGGGGGATCAAGAGACCCAGTACTTC; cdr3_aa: CSTRGDQETQYF
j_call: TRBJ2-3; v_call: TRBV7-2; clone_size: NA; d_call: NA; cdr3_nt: TGTGCCAGCAGCTTTCGGAGCGGCACTGATACGCAGTATTTT; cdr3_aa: CASSFRSGTDTQYF
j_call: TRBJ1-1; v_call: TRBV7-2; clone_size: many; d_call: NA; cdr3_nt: TGTGCCAGCAGTAGGCAGATGAACACTGAAGCTTTCTTT; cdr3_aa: CASSRQMNTEAFF
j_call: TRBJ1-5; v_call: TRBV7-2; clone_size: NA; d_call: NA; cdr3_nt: TGTGCCAGCAGCTTATCCGGACCGTACAATCAGCCCCAGCATTTT; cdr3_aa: CASSLSGPYNQPQHF
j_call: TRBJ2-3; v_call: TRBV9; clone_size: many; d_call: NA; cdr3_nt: TGTGCCAGCAGCGTAGAGGGCCGAAGCACAGATACGCAGTATTTT; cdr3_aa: CASSVEGRSTDTQYF
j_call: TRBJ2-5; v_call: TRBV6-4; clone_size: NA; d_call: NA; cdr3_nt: TGTGCCAGCAGTGACTCGGGGGGGGCCCGTGCGAATGAGCAGTACTTC; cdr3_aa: CASSDSGGARANEQYF
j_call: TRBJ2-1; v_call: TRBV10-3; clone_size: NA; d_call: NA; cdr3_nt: TGTGCCATCAGTGAGGAGGTAGATGAGCAGTTCTTC; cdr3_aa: CAISEEVDEQFF
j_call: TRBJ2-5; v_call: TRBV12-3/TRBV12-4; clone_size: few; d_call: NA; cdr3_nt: TGTGCCAGCAGTTTCGGACGGGGAGACCAAGAGACCCAGTACTTC; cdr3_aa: CASSFGRGDQETQYF
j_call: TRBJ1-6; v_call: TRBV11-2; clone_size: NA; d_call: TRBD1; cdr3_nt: TGTGCCAGCAGCTTAAGCTACAGGGGTAATTCACCCCTCCACTTT; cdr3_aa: CASSLSYRGNSPLHF